One and the same sample provided the 10 T cell receptor beta chains below, sequenced in a study of T cell repertoires in cytomegalovirus infection. These receptors have no known antigen. TCRdb recomputed calls from the reads with MiXCR, one row per CDR3 protein. The sample carries approximately 910,000 distinct CDR3 sequences, approximately 30% recorded once. The sample here was cultured CD8+ T cells from PBMCs, taken from culture after CMV antigen stimulation. These receptors originate from a human donor in good health (CMV status not recorded). Some clones in this sample may be carry-over from other donors' samples.

The chain employs TRBV27 and TRBJ2-2; TRBD2 is a possible D gene (6 bases). The germline V and J ends were trimmed by 8 bases and 9 bases, with 19 bases remaining between them. This CDR3 has 14 residues. Germline CDR1 is MNHEY and CDR2 is SMNVEV (reference sequence). The CDR3 region has the DNA TGTGCCAGCTGTCGACTAGGGGACCACCGGGAGCTGTTTTTT. Translating it yields CASCRLGDHRELFF.

The sample holds many counts of this clonotype. The gene calls are TRBV7-8 and TRBJ2-7, with unresolved D. Germline CDR1 and CDR2: SGHVS and FQNEAQ. The CDR3 has 14 residues. V was shortened by 1 base and J by 2 bases, with 9 bases between the two germline ends. CDR3 DNA sequence: TGTGCCAGCAGCTTAGAACTATCCGCCTACGAGCAGTACTTC. Protein product: CASSLELSAYEQYF.

This clonotype turned up a few times. V is TRBV28 and J is TRBJ1-3, with unresolved D. CDR1 and CDR2 (germline): MDHEN, SYDVKM. CDR3 length equals 13 residues. The V end was cut by 7 bases, the J end by 0 bases, with 7 bases between. The CDR3 sequence is CASTRLSGNTIYF. The CDR3 nucleotides read TGTGCCAGCACTCGACTCTCTGGAAACACCATATATTTT. Drawing the rest from reference TRBV28 and TRBJ1-3, the complete variable domain is DVKVTQSSRYLVKRTGEKVFLECVQDMDHENMFWYRQDPGLGLRLIYFSYDVKMKEKGDIPEGYSVSREKKERFSLILESASTNQTSMYLCASTRLSGNTIYFGEGSWLTVV.

This clonotype has a count of ten or more. The chain uses TRBV5-1 and TRBJ1-1; weak D call: TRBD1 (6 bases). The CDR3 loop spans 15 amino acids. CDR1 and CDR2 (germline): SGHRS, YFSETQ. Trimming pared 4 bases from V and 1 base from J, leaving 14 bases between. The CDR3 sequence is CASSPDSTWNTEAFF. CDR3 sequence (DNA): TGCGCCAGCAGCCCGGACAGCACCTGGAACACTGAAGCTTTCTTT.

This clonotype was picked up many times. The chain combines TRBV10-3 with TRBJ2-2; TRBD1 or TRBD2 may be the D gene (5 bases each). Trimming took 8 bases from V and 1 from J, leaving 20 bases between them. Germline CDR1 and CDR2: ENHRY and SYGVKD. CDR3 length: 17 amino acids. The CDR3 nucleotides read TGTGCCATCTCGTCTCGTCAGGGAGTTGGGAACACCGGGGAGCTGTTTTTT. This gives the protein CAISSRQGVGNTGELFF.

The chain combines TRBV11-2 with TRBJ1-2; D gene ambiguous. Between the trimmed V and J ends, which lost 3 bases and 10 bases, there was a span of 9 bases. Germline V gene data show CDR1 as SGHAT and CDR2 as FQNNGV. This CDR3 comprises 11 residues. The CDR3 region is CASSFLLDYTF. CDR3 DNA sequence: TGTGCCAGCAGCTTCCTTCTGGACTACACCTTC.

This clonotype was detected ten times or more. The CDR3 region has the DNA TGTGCCAGCAGTTCCGGACAGGGTCGCGTCTATGGCTACACCTTC. The encoded protein is CASSSGQGRVYGYTF. J is TRBJ1-2 and V is TRBV12-3 or TRBV12-4; 8 nucleotides match TRBD1. The CDR3 runs to 15 residues. J lost 4 bases, V lost 4 bases, and 8 bases had no gene match.

In its sample, this clonotype was seen a few times. This chain uses TRBV6-1 with TRBJ2-1; the match to TRBD2 covers 8 bases. V lost 6 bases, J lost 2 bases, and 6 bases stayed unmatched. Germline-derived CDR1 and CDR2 are MNHNS and SASEGT. The CDR3 covers 15 residues. CDR3 in amino acids: CASRLVGGAYNEQFF. CDR3 DNA: TGTGCCAGCAGATTAGTCGGGGGGGCCTACAATGAGCAGTTCTTC.

This clonotype has a handful of counts. This rearrangement joins TRBV12-3 or TRBV12-4 to TRBJ2-1; 7 positions match TRBD1. The CDR3 totals 15 residues. V shed 6 bases, J shed 3 bases, and the junction held 8 bases outside the gene matches. As DNA, the CDR3 is TGTGCCAGCAGACCCTCGGACAGGTACTACAATGAGCAGTTCTTC. Translation gives CASRPSDRYYNEQFF.

J is TRBJ2-3 and V is TRBV28; D possibly uses TRBD1 or TRBD2 (7 bases each). Germline CDR1 and CDR2: MDHEN and SYDVKM. Trimming removed 6 bases from V and 1 base from J, with 20 bases in between. CDR3 length: 17 amino acids. The CDR3 DNA sequence: TGTGCCAGCAGGGGGGGGACAGATTTCCTGGGCACAGATACGCAGTATTTT. Encoded protein: CASRGGTDFLGTDTQYF. Looking up the rest from reference TRBV28 and TRBJ2-3 gives the full variable domain: DVKVTQSSRYLVKRTGEKVFLECVQDMDHENMFWYRQDPGLGLRLIYFSYDVKMKEKGDIPEGYSVSREKKERFSLILESASTNQTSMYLCASRGGTDFLGTDTQYFGPGTRLTVL.